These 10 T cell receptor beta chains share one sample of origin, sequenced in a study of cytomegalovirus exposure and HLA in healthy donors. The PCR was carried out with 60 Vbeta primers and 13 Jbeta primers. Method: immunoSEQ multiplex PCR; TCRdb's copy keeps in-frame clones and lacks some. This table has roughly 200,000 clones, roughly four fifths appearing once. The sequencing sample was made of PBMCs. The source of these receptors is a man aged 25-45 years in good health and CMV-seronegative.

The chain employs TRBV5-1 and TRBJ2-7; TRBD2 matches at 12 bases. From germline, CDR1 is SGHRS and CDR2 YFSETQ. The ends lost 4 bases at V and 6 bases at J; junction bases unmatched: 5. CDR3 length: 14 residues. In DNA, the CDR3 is TGCGCCAGCAGCATACTAGCGGGGGGCGGCGAGCAGTACTTC. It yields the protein CASSILAGGGEQYF.

CDR3 DNA sequence: TGTGCCAGTAGTGTCGACAGGGGCCCCTACGAGCAGTACTTC. This encodes CASSVDRGPYEQYF. The V and J genes are TRBV19 and TRBJ2-7, with 8 bases that match TRBD1. The CDR3 sequence is 14 residues long. Per germline, CDR1 LNHDA and CDR2 SQIVND (reference sequence). V was pared by 5 bases and J by 2 bases, with 5 bases of the junction left unmatched.

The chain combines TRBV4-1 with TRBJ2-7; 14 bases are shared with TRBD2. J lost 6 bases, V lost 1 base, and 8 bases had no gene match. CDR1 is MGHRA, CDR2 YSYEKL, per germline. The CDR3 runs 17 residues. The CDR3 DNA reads TGCGCCAGCAGCCAAGCCCCGGCGGGACTAGCGGGAGTCGAGCAGTACTTC. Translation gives CASSQAPAGLAGVEQYF.

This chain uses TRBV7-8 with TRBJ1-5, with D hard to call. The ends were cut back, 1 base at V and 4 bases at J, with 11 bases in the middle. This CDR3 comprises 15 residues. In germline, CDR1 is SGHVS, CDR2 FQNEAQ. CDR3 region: CASSLGQVINQPQHF. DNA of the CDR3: TGTGCCAGCAGCTTAGGGCAGGTTATTAATCAGCCCCAGCATTTT.

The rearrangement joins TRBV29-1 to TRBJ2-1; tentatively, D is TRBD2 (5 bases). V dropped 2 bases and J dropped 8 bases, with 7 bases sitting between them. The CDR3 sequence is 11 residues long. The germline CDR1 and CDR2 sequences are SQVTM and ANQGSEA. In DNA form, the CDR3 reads TGCAGCGTTGAACTGAGGGATGAGCAGTTCTTC. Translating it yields CSVELRDEQFF.

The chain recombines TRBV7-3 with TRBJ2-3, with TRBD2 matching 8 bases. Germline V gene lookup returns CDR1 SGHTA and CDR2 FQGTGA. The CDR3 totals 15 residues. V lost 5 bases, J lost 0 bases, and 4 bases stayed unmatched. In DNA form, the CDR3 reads TGTGCCAGCAGCCCTAGCGGGCTTAGCACAGATACGCAGTATTTT. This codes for CASSPSGLSTDTQYF. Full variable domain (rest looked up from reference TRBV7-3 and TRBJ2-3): GAGVSQTPSNKVTEKGKYVELRCDPISGHTALYWYRQSLGQGPEFLIYFQGTGAADDSGLPNDRFFAVRPEGSVSTLKIQRTERGDSAVYLCASSPSGLSTDTQYFGPGTRLTVL.

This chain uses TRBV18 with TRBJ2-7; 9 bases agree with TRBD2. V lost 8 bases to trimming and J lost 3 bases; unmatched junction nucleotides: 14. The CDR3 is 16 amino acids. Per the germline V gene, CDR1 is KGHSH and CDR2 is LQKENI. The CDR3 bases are TGTGCCAGCGCAGCGGCTAGCGGGGCCGGAAACTACGAGCAGTACTTC. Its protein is CASAAASGAGNYEQYF.

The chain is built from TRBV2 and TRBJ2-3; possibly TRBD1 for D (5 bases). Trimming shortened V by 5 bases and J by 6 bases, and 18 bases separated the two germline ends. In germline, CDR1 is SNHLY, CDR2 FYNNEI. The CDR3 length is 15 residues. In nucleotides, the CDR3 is TGTGCCAGCAGTAGACAGCCCCTTGCCACTGATACGCAGTATTTT. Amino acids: CASSRQPLATDTQYF.

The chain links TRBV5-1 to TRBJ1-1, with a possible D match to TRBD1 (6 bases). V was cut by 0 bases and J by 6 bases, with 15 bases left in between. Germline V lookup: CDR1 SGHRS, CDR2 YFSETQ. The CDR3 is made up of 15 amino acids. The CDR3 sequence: CASSLVGTFSSEAFF. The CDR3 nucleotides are TGCGCCAGCAGCTTGGTAGGGACATTCTCTTCTGAAGCTTTCTTT.

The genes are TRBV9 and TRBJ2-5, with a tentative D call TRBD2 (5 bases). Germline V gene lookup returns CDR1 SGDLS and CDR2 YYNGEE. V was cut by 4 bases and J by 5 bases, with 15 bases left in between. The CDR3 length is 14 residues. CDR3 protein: CASSTPSGGETQYF. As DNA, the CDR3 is TGTGCCAGCAGCACTCCCTCGGGCGGGGAGACCCAGTACTTC.